This is a list of T cell receptor beta chains from one sample in a study of cytotoxic CD8 clonotypes in ibrutinib-treated CLL. This table comes from immunoSEQ multiplex PCR, and its TCRdb copy is limited to in-frame clones, with some not included. In the table there are some 93,000 clones, almost 80% of which are singletons. Here the sequenced sample was PBMCs, taken after 12 months of ibrutinib treatment. These receptors were obtained from a human donor with chronic lymphocytic leukemia. The CDR3 runs from the conserved cysteine through the conserved F or W. The D gene is left open where the match is weak. Some rows have no size entry. The others give once, few or many, or a class for an expanded clone.

v_gene: TRBV2; j_gene: TRBJ1-2; d_gene: .; abundance: .; CDR3aa: CASSEGTAHGYTF; CDR3nt: TGTGCCAGCAGTGAGGGAACGGCGCATGGCTACACCTTC
v_gene: TRBV5-5; j_gene: TRBJ2-7; d_gene: TRBD1; abundance: .; CDR3aa: CASSFGDRVMGEQYF; CDR3nt: TGTGCCAGCAGCTTCGGCGACAGGGTGATGGGGGAGCAGTACTTC
v_gene: TRBV18; j_gene: TRBJ1-2; d_gene: .; abundance: .; CDR3aa: CASHALWGRAGYTF; CDR3nt: TGTGCCAGCCACGCTTTGTGGGGGCGCGCCGGCTACACCTTC
v_gene: TRBV7-3; j_gene: TRBJ2-5; d_gene: TRBD2; abundance: .; CDR3aa: CASSLGTSVQTQYF; CDR3nt: TGTGCCAGCAGCTTAGGGACTAGCGTGCAGACCCAGTACTTC
v_gene: TRBV5-6; j_gene: TRBJ2-7; d_gene: .; abundance: .; CDR3aa: CASSLSEDVGKEYF; CDR3nt: TGTGCCAGCAGCTTGAGTGAGGATGTGGGGAAGGAGTACTTC
v_gene: TRBV14; j_gene: TRBJ2-3; d_gene: .; abundance: .; CDR3aa: CASSQEGVRSTDTQYF; CDR3nt: TGTGCCAGCAGCCAAGAAGGGGTTCGGAGCACAGATACGCAGTATTTT
v_gene: TRBV7-2; j_gene: TRBJ1-5; d_gene: .; abundance: once; CDR3aa: CASSLVIGQPQHF; CDR3nt: TGTGCCAGCAGCTTAGTGATCGGTCAGCCCCAGCATTTT
v_gene: TRBV7-3; j_gene: TRBJ1-6; d_gene: .; abundance: .; CDR3aa: CASSLTPPRKNSPLHF; CDR3nt: TGTGCCAGCAGCTTAACGCCCCCGCGTAAGAATTCACCCCTCCACTTT
v_gene: TRBV5-1; j_gene: TRBJ1-2; d_gene: .; abundance: .; CDR3aa: CASSLGFVVVGDYGYTF; CDR3nt: TGCGCCAGCAGCTTGGGGTTTGTGGTAGTTGGGGACTATGGCTACACCTTC
v_gene: TRBV4-3; j_gene: TRBJ2-4; d_gene: TRBD1; abundance: .; CDR3aa: CASSQGQGAEIQYF; CDR3nt: TGCGCCAGCAGCCAGGGACAGGGGGCGGAGATTCAGTACTTC
v_gene: TRBV6-5; j_gene: TRBJ1-3; d_gene: .; abundance: .; CDR3aa: CASSYSGSKGNTIYF; CDR3nt: TGTGCCAGCAGTTACTCCGGGTCGAAGGGAAACACCATATATTTT
v_gene: TRBV5-1; j_gene: TRBJ2-5; d_gene: .; abundance: .; CDR3aa: CASSLSIGLIETQYF; CDR3nt: TGCGCCAGCAGCTTGTCCATAGGGTTAATCGAGACCCAGTACTTC
v_gene: TRBV10-3; j_gene: TRBJ2-1; d_gene: .; abundance: .; CDR3aa: CAISESFRGGRDEQFF; CDR3nt: TGTGCCATCAGTGAGTCCTTTAGGGGGGGCCGCGATGAGCAGTTCTTC
v_gene: TRBV4-2; j_gene: TRBJ1-1; d_gene: TRBD1; abundance: few; CDR3aa: CASSREKMTGGSTEAFF; CDR3nt: TGTGCCAGCAGTCGGGAAAAAATGACAGGGGGGAGCACTGAAGCTTTCTTT
v_gene: TRBV6-6; j_gene: TRBJ1-1; d_gene: .; abundance: .; CDR3aa: CASKRQPRDTEAFF; CDR3nt: TGTGCCAGCAAACGACAACCCAGGGACACTGAAGCTTTCTTT
v_gene: TRBV5-4; j_gene: TRBJ2-1; d_gene: .; abundance: .; CDR3aa: CASSLAEKRVNEQFF; CDR3nt: TGTGCCAGCAGCTTGGCCGAAAAACGGGTCAATGAGCAGTTCTTC
v_gene: TRBV6-1; j_gene: TRBJ1-5; d_gene: .; abundance: few; CDR3aa: CASSERGQPQHF; CDR3nt: TGTGCCAGCAGTGAACGAGGGCAGCCCCAGCATTTT
v_gene: TRBV6-1; j_gene: TRBJ2-7; d_gene: .; abundance: .; CDR3aa: CALGRSTSYEQYF; CDR3nt: TGTGCCCTGGGAAGGAGTACATCCTACGAGCAGTACTTC
v_gene: TRBV7-9; j_gene: TRBJ1-4; d_gene: .; abundance: .; CDR3aa: CASSLEFGGKNEKLFF; CDR3nt: TGTGCCAGCAGCTTAGAGTTCGGGGGGAAGAATGAAAAACTGTTTTTT
v_gene: TRBV29-1; j_gene: TRBJ2-2; d_gene: .; abundance: .; CDR3aa: CSVPKGTPNTGELFF; CDR3nt: TGCAGCGTTCCTAAGGGGACACCGAACACCGGGGAGCTGTTTTTT
v_gene: TRBV25-1; j_gene: TRBJ2-7; d_gene: .; abundance: .; CDR3aa: CASRGRAYEQYF; CDR3nt: TGTGCCAGCAGGGGCAGGGCCTACGAGCAGTACTTC
v_gene: TRBV4-2; j_gene: TRBJ2-5; d_gene: TRBD2; abundance: .; CDR3aa: CASSFRTSGETQYF; CDR3nt: TGTGCCAGCAGCTTCCGGACTAGCGGAGAGACCCAGTACTTC
v_gene: TRBV7-8; j_gene: TRBJ2-5; d_gene: TRBD1; abundance: .; CDR3aa: CASSSTGAWETQYF; CDR3nt: TGTGCCAGCAGCTCAACAGGGGCGTGGGAGACCCAGTACTTC
v_gene: TRBV7-3; j_gene: TRBJ2-1; d_gene: TRBD1; abundance: .; CDR3aa: CASSLGTGSGEQFF; CDR3nt: TGTGCCAGCAGCTTAGGGACAGGGTCGGGTGAGCAGTTCTTC
v_gene: TRBV18; j_gene: TRBJ2-7; d_gene: .; abundance: few; CDR3aa: CASLGSGEQYF; CDR3nt: TGTGCCAGCTTGGGGTCGGGCGAGCAGTACTTC
v_gene: TRBV30; j_gene: TRBJ2-7; d_gene: .; abundance: once; CDR3aa: CAWSTGTSNYEQYF; CDR3nt: TGTGCCTGGAGTACAGGGACATCAAACTACGAGCAGTACTTC
v_gene: TRBV9; j_gene: TRBJ2-3; d_gene: .; abundance: .; CDR3aa: CASSGTPRTDTQYF; CDR3nt: TGTGCCAGCAGCGGGACCCCTCGGACAGATACGCAGTATTTT
v_gene: TRBV6-6; j_gene: TRBJ2-7; d_gene: .; abundance: .; CDR3aa: CASSLVVGYEQYF; CDR3nt: TGTGCCAGCAGTCTAGTCGTCGGCTACGAGCAGTACTTC
v_gene: TRBV29-1; j_gene: TRBJ2-3; d_gene: TRBD1; abundance: .; CDR3aa: CSVEDPMPRQGPTDTQYF; CDR3nt: TGCAGCGTTGAAGATCCAATGCCTAGACAGGGCCCAACAGATACGCAGTATTTT
v_gene: TRBV7-2; j_gene: TRBJ1-2; d_gene: TRBD1; abundance: .; CDR3aa: CASSPHSLQGAFNYGYTF; CDR3nt: TGTGCCAGCAGCCCCCACTCCCTTCAGGGGGCCTTTAACTATGGCTACACCTTC
v_gene: TRBV19; j_gene: TRBJ1-4; d_gene: TRBD1; abundance: .; CDR3aa: CASKNDRGREKLFF; CDR3nt: TGTGCCAGTAAAAACGACAGGGGAAGAGAAAAACTGTTTTTT
v_gene: TRBV11-3; j_gene: TRBJ1-5; d_gene: .; abundance: .; CDR3aa: CASMRSYSNQPQHF; CDR3nt: TGTGCCAGCATGAGGAGTTATAGCAATCAGCCCCAGCATTTT
v_gene: TRBV10-2; j_gene: TRBJ1-5; d_gene: .; abundance: few; CDR3aa: CASRGENQPQHF; CDR3nt: TGCGCCAGCAGGGGGGAGAATCAGCCCCAGCATTTT
v_gene: TRBV6-1; j_gene: TRBJ2-2; d_gene: .; abundance: few; CDR3aa: CASSRDLENTGELFF; CDR3nt: TGTGCCAGCAGCCGGGACCTAGAAAACACCGGGGAGCTGTTTTTT
v_gene: TRBV30; j_gene: TRBJ2-1; d_gene: .; abundance: once; CDR3aa: CAWGVGGSFEQFF; CDR3nt: TGTGCCTGGGGGGTAGGTGGGAGTTTTGAGCAGTTCTTC
v_gene: TRBV28; j_gene: TRBJ2-5; d_gene: TRBD2; abundance: .; CDR3aa: CASSLIPGSGGEETQYF; CDR3nt: TGTGCCAGCAGTTTAATTCCGGGTAGCGGGGGGGAAGAGACCCAGTACTTC
v_gene: TRBV5-1; j_gene: TRBJ1-4; d_gene: TRBD1; abundance: .; CDR3aa: CASSLEGTGAVMNEKLFF; CDR3nt: TGCGCCAGCAGCTTGGAAGGGACAGGGGCCGTCATGAATGAAAAACTGTTTTTT
v_gene: TRBV7-3; j_gene: TRBJ2-3; d_gene: .; abundance: once; CDR3aa: CASSASTDTQYF; CDR3nt: TGTGCCAGCAGCGCCAGCACAGATACGCAGTATTTT
v_gene: TRBV2; j_gene: TRBJ1-5; d_gene: TRBD1; abundance: .; CDR3aa: CASSSGTGDSNQPQHF; CDR3nt: TGTGCCAGCAGTTCCGGGACAGGGGATAGCAATCAGCCCCAGCATTTT
v_gene: TRBV5-4; j_gene: TRBJ2-3; d_gene: TRBD1; abundance: .; CDR3aa: CASSSKTGDTDTQYF; CDR3nt: TGTGCCAGCAGCTCCAAGACAGGGGACACAGATACGCAGTATTTT
v_gene: TRBV2; j_gene: TRBJ1-6; d_gene: .; abundance: .; CDR3aa: CASRDPQGYNSPLHF; CDR3nt: TGTGCCAGCCGGGACCCACAGGGCTATAATTCACCCCTCCACTTT
v_gene: TRBV29-1; j_gene: TRBJ1-5; d_gene: .; abundance: .; CDR3aa: CSVARGPNQPQHF; CDR3nt: TGCAGCGTCGCCCGGGGTCCTAATCAGCCCCAGCATTTT
v_gene: TRBV6-6; j_gene: TRBJ1-1; d_gene: TRBD1; abundance: .; CDR3aa: CASSRGETEAFF; CDR3nt: TGTGCCAGCAGCAGGGGGGAAACTGAAGCTTTCTTT
v_gene: TRBV30; j_gene: TRBJ1-6; d_gene: .; abundance: .; CDR3aa: CAWTPGPISPLHF; CDR3nt: TGTGCCTGGACCCCGGGACCCATTTCACCCCTCCACTTT
v_gene: TRBV19; j_gene: TRBJ1-6; d_gene: TRBD1; abundance: few; CDR3aa: CASSIAQGFSPLHF; CDR3nt: TGTGCCAGTAGTATAGCACAGGGGTTTTCACCCCTCCACTTT
v_gene: TRBV5-6; j_gene: TRBJ1-2; d_gene: .; abundance: .; CDR3aa: CASSLGHLNYGYTF; CDR3nt: TGTGCCAGCAGCTTGGGACACCTTAACTATGGCTACACCTTC
v_gene: TRBV5-6; j_gene: TRBJ2-5; d_gene: .; abundance: .; CDR3aa: CASSPRQVSNLQETQYF; CDR3nt: TGTGCCAGCAGCCCGAGACAGGTCAGCAACCTCCAAGAGACCCAGTACTTC
v_gene: TRBV2; j_gene: TRBJ1-1; d_gene: TRBD1; abundance: .; CDR3aa: CASSERQGGTEAFF; CDR3nt: TGTGCCAGCAGTGAAAGACAGGGAGGCACTGAAGCTTTCTTT
v_gene: TRBV5-1; j_gene: TRBJ1-1; d_gene: .; abundance: once; CDR3aa: CASGQDGNTEAFF; CDR3nt: TGCGCCAGCGGCCAGGACGGGAACACTGAAGCTTTCTTT
v_gene: TRBV6-1; j_gene: TRBJ2-7; d_gene: .; abundance: .; CDR3aa: CASTGQILYEQYF; CDR3nt: TGTGCCAGCACCGGACAGATTCTCTACGAGCAGTACTTC
v_gene: TRBV7-2; j_gene: TRBJ2-4; d_gene: .; abundance: .; CDR3aa: CASRGGEGNIQYF; CDR3nt: TGTGCCAGCCGGGGTGGCGAGGGGAACATTCAGTACTTC
v_gene: TRBV5-4; j_gene: TRBJ2-3; d_gene: .; abundance: few; CDR3aa: CASSLWTADTQYF; CDR3nt: TGTGCCAGCAGCTTGTGGACAGCAGATACGCAGTATTTT
v_gene: TRBV5-1; j_gene: TRBJ2-1; d_gene: TRBD2; abundance: .; CDR3aa: CASSLGGTSLLSFNNEQFF; CDR3nt: TGCGCCAGCAGCTTGGGGGGGACTAGCCTTCTCTCATTTAACAATGAGCAGTTCTTC
v_gene: TRBV9; j_gene: TRBJ2-3; d_gene: .; abundance: .; CDR3aa: CASSVGGTTDTQYF; CDR3nt: TGTGCCAGCAGCGTAGGGGGGACCACAGATACGCAGTATTTT
v_gene: TRBV30; j_gene: TRBJ1-5; d_gene: .; abundance: .; CDR3aa: CAWRAQGGGNQPQHF; CDR3nt: TGTGCCTGGAGGGCACAGGGTGGAGGCAATCAGCCCCAGCATTTT
v_gene: TRBV29-1; j_gene: TRBJ2-3; d_gene: .; abundance: .; CDR3aa: CSVEIRRGGFVPDTQYF; CDR3nt: TGCAGCGTTGAAATAAGGCGAGGGGGTTTCGTGCCAGATACGCAGTATTTT
v_gene: TRBV5-1; j_gene: TRBJ2-3; d_gene: .; abundance: .; CDR3aa: CASSLSGGGTDTQYF; CDR3nt: TGCGCCAGCAGCTTATCAGGGGGAGGGACAGATACGCAGTATTTT
v_gene: TRBV19; j_gene: TRBJ1-4; d_gene: .; abundance: once; CDR3aa: CASSISGMGEKLFF; CDR3nt: TGTGCCAGTAGTATATCCGGGATGGGCGAAAAACTGTTTTTT
v_gene: TRBV6-5; j_gene: TRBJ1-2; d_gene: .; abundance: .; CDR3aa: CASSYSDGRLGGGYTF; CDR3nt: TGTGCCAGCAGTTACTCCGACGGAAGGCTAGGGGGAGGCTACACCTTC
v_gene: TRBV19; j_gene: TRBJ2-3; d_gene: TRBD1; abundance: .; CDR3aa: CASRDGGQSTDTQYF; CDR3nt: TGTGCCAGTAGGGATGGGGGACAGAGCACAGATACGCAGTATTTT